A selection of T cell receptor beta chains follows, all from one sample in a study of T cells in Graves' hyperthyroidism and ophthalmopathy. MiXCR was run by TCRdb on the multiplex PCR reads, yielding one entry per CDR3 protein. In the table there are some 350,000 distinct CDR3 sequences, approximately 14% of which are singletons. Material: blood. Receptor source: a woman aged 55 to 70 with Graves' ophthalmopathy. CDR3s include the opening cysteine and the closing phenylalanine or tryptophan. Fields, in order: CDR3 DNA, CDR3 protein, clone size, D gene, V gene, J gene. D genes are given only for firm matches. Clone size is not always given. Where it is, it says once, few, many or a class for expanded clones.

TGTGCCAGCAGCGACGGACTCCTCTCCTACGAGCAGTACTTC	CASSDGLLSYEQYF	many	NA	TRBV28	TRBJ2-7
TGTGCCAGCAGCCGCCCCGGGACTAGGCACAATGAGCAGTTCTTC	CASSRPGTRHNEQFF	many	TRBD2	TRBV7-3	TRBJ2-1
TGTGCCTTTATAGCGGGAGGATTATACAATGAGCAGTTCTTC	CAFIAGGLYNEQFF	many	TRBD2	TRBV30	TRBJ2-1
TGTGCCTGGAGTTCAGGGTTAAAGGAGACCCAGTACTTC	CAWSSGLKETQYF	many	NA	TRBV30	TRBJ2-5
TGTGCCAGCAGCCCTCAACAGGGGTGGAACACTGAAGCTTTCTTT	CASSPQQGWNTEAFF	many	TRBD1	TRBV28	TRBJ1-1
TGCAGTGCTAGCGAGGAGACTAGAGGGTACGAGCAGTACTTC	CSASEETRGYEQYF	NA	NA	TRBV20-1	TRBJ2-7
TGTGCCACCCAGCTCGGAGCGGGAGAGCAGTACTTC	CATQLGAGEQYF	many	TRBD2	TRBV28	TRBJ2-7
TGTGCCAGCAGCTTTGATGCAGGGGGCGTTCGAACAGATACGCAGTATTTT	CASSFDAGGVRTDTQYF	many	TRBD1	TRBV7-2	TRBJ2-3
TGTGCCAGCAGTTACTCCCTAGCGGGGGCCCAAGAGACCCAGTACTTC	CASSYSLAGAQETQYF	few	TRBD2	TRBV6-5	TRBJ2-5
TGTGCCAGCAGCTTAGCAGGGAATAATTACTACGAGCAGTACTTC	CASSLAGNNYYEQYF	many	NA	TRBV7-2	TRBJ2-7
TGTGCCAGCAGCCGATTGGGACAGCCTTCTAACTATGGCTACACCTTC	CASSRLGQPSNYGYTF	many	TRBD1	TRBV28	TRBJ1-2
TGCGCCAGCAGTGAAGGGGGGAATTTTTACAATGAGCAGTTCTTC	CASSEGGNFYNEQFF	NA	NA	TRBV10-1	TRBJ2-1
TGTGCCAGTAGAAGGGAGAGTTCTAGCTCCTACGAGCAGTACTTC	CASRRESSSSYEQYF	many	NA	TRBV2	TRBJ2-7
TGCGCCAGCAGCTTGGAGGGGGCCCACGAGCAGTACTTC	CASSLEGAHEQYF	many	TRBD1	TRBV5-1	TRBJ2-7
TGTGCCAGCAGCCCACCCCCGACTCACAGCTATGGCTACACCTTC	CASSPPPTHSYGYTF	few	NA	TRBV9	TRBJ1-2
TGTGCCAGCAGCTGGAGGGGGACAGGGATATACGAGCAGTACTTC	CASSWRGTGIYEQYF	many	TRBD1	TRBV3-1	TRBJ2-7
TGTGCCAGCAGCTTGGCCAAGGGTATGAACACTGAAGCTTTCTTT	CASSLAKGMNTEAFF	NA	NA	TRBV7-2	TRBJ1-1
TGCGCCAGCAGCCAAGATGGAGTGCACACTGAAGCTTTCTTT	CASSQDGVHTEAFF	many	NA	TRBV4-1	TRBJ1-1
TGTGCCAGCAGCTTAGTGGCACTTAATCAGCCCCAGCATTTT	CASSLVALNQPQHF	few	NA	TRBV7-2	TRBJ1-5
TGTGCCAGCAGTTTTGTGGGTCAGAACACTGAAGCTTTCTTT	CASSFVGQNTEAFF	many	NA	TRBV2	TRBJ1-1
TGCAGCGTCGAAGGGACTAGCGACTCCTACGAGCAGTACTTC	CSVEGTSDSYEQYF	few	TRBD2	TRBV29-1	TRBJ2-7
TGTGCCAGCAGCCGGACGGTAGCGGGTTCCCACGAGCAGTACTTC	CASSRTVAGSHEQYF	many	TRBD2	TRBV7-8	TRBJ2-7
TGTGCCAGCAGCCTATCAGGACTATCGAGCACTGAAGCTTTCTTT	CASSLSGLSSTEAFF	NA	NA	TRBV7-8	TRBJ1-1
TGTGCCAGCAGCTTATCAGGGACTGAAGCTTTCTTT	CASSLSGTEAFF	many	NA	TRBV11-2	TRBJ1-1
TGTGCCACGGGACTCATCTCCACAGATACGCAGTATTTT	CATGLISTDTQYF	few	NA	TRBV19	TRBJ2-3
TGTGCCAGCAGTCGGAGACAGCGCAACAATCAGCCCCAGCATTTT	CASSRRQRNNQPQHF	NA	NA	TRBV28	TRBJ1-5
TGTGCCAGCAGTTACGCTAGTGGGAAGCAGTTCTTC	CASSYASGKQFF	few	NA	TRBV6-1	TRBJ2-1
TGTGCCAGCAGCGTACCGGGACAGGCCTACAATGAGCAGTTCTTC	CASSVPGQAYNEQFF	few	TRBD1	TRBV7-9	TRBJ2-1
TGTGCCAGCAGTTACTCGGGGGAAGGAGATACGCAGTATTTT	CASSYSGEGDTQYF	many	NA	TRBV6-6	TRBJ2-3